These 19 T cell receptor beta chains were all obtained from the same sample, sequenced in a study of blood T cell repertoires in COVID-19. The table came from immunoSEQ multiplex PCR; TCRdb's copy has only in-frame clones and leaves some out. Here the sample spans about 130,000 clones, roughly 83% being singletons. Sequences were obtained from peripheral blood. The origin of the receptors is a woman of 80 years or more with acute or convalescent COVID-19.

The chain carries TRBV2 and TRBJ2-1; 14 nucleotides line up with TRBD2. The CDR3 runs to 15 residues. The germline V gene has CDR1 SNHLY and CDR2 FYNNEI. V dropped 5 bases and J dropped 7; count of bases not matched to a gene: 4. CDR3 protein: CASSIRTSGGNEQFF. CDR3 in DNA: TGTGCCAGCAGTATTCGGACTAGCGGGGGGAATGAGCAGTTCTTC.

This chain joins TRBV29-1 and TRBJ2-7, with TRBD2 as a possible D gene (5 bases). The germline V gene encodes CDR1 SQVTM and CDR2 ANQGSEA. The CDR3 runs to 13 residues. The V gene lost 5 bases and the J gene lost 4 bases, with 15 bases spanning the gap. This chain's CDR3 is CSVLLEEEYEQYF. In nucleotides, the CDR3 is TGCAGCGTTCTTTTGGAGGAGGAATACGAGCAGTACTTC.

V and J are TRBV5-4 and TRBJ1-2; D is undetermined. The ends were cut back, 0 bases at V and 10 bases at J, with 13 bases in the middle. Germline V gives CDR1 SGHNT, CDR2 YYREEE (reference sequence). CDR3 length equals 13 residues. This CDR3 reads CASSLASRLNYTF. The CDR3 region has the DNA TGTGCCAGCAGCTTGGCGAGCCGTCTAAACTACACCTTC.

This chain joins TRBV2 and TRBJ1-5; TRBD1 matches 9 bases. Germline lookup yields CDR1 SNHLY and CDR2 FYNNEI. V was clipped by 4 bases and J by 9 bases; unmatched bases: 10. The length of the CDR3 is 15 residues. Here the CDR3 DNA reads TGTGCCAGCAGTGGGGACAGGGTTTTCTATGGGCCCCAGCATTTT. This codes for CASSGDRVFYGPQHF.

Note on this clone: Other DNA sequences in the sample encode the same CDR3. This sequence joins TRBV7-9 and TRBJ1-4, with D unresolved. This CDR3 has 12 amino acids. Germline V CDR1 and CDR2: SEHNR, FQNEAQ (reference sequence). V lost 11 bases and J lost 8, with 15 bases in between. The CDR3 sequence is CADGEVDEKLFF. CDR3 DNA sequence: TGTGCCGACGGAGAAGTCGACGAAAAACTGTTTTTT.

The chain recombines TRBV2 with TRBJ2-1; 9 positions agree with TRBD1. The CDR3 has 15 amino acids. After removal of 6 bases from V and 0 bases from J, the junction contained 3 bases not matched to a gene. CDR1 and CDR2 from the germline V gene are SNHLY and FYNNEI. CDR3: CASRGQGGSYNEQFF. CDR3 DNA sequence: TGTGCCAGCAGGGGACAGGGCGGCTCCTACAATGAGCAGTTCTTC.

This clone has a handful of counts. The rearrangement links TRBV5-1 to TRBJ2-3, with TRBD2 matching over 11 bases. V lost 4 bases, J lost 0 bases, and 10 bases stayed unmatched. CDR1 is SGHRS, CDR2 YFSETQ, per germline. The CDR3 is 18 residues long. The CDR3 DNA sequence: TGCGCCAGCAGCCCTGGGCTAGCGGGGGGACTCAGCACAGATACGCAGTATTTT. It is translated as CASSPGLAGGLSTDTQYF.

V gene TRBV18 combines with J gene TRBJ1-1; 9 bases are a match to TRBD1. Losses at the gene ends were 3 bases for V and 1 base for J; bases not matched to a gene: 6. The CDR3 runs to 16 residues. From germline, CDR1 is KGHSH and CDR2 LQKENI. The DNA of the CDR3 is TGTGCCAGCTCACCTTTACTGGGACAGGGGAACACTGAAGCTTTCTTT. This codes for CASSPLLGQGNTEAFF.

The rearrangement joins TRBV12-3 or TRBV12-4 to TRBJ2-7; TRBD2 might be the D (6 bases). This CDR3 spans 12 amino acids. The germline V and J ends were trimmed by 6 bases and 2 bases, with 8 bases remaining between them. The CDR3 coding sequence is TGTGCCAGCAGATGGGGGGCCTACGAGCAGTACTTC. Protein product: CASRWGAYEQYF.

J is TRBJ2-5 and V is TRBV7-9; no firm D call. The V gene's germline CDR1 is SEHNR and CDR2 FQNEAQ (reference sequence). CDR3 size: 16 residues. Trimming shortened V by 1 base and J by 5 bases, and 17 bases separated the two germline ends. The DNA of the CDR3 is TGTGCCAGCAGCTTAGACCTAAGCCCGATTGTGGAGACCCAGTACTTC. Its translation is CASSLDLSPIVETQYF.

This clone was counted only a few times. This rearrangement joins TRBV2 to TRBJ1-2, with 7 bases lining up with TRBD1. This CDR3 has 12 residues. The V gene's germline CDR1 is SNHLY and CDR2 FYNNEI. V shed 4 bases and J 7 bases; nucleotides not matched to a gene: 3. CDR3 loop: CASSGTGAGYTF. In DNA, the CDR3 is TGTGCCAGCAGTGGGACAGGCGCTGGCTACACCTTC.

This chain connects TRBV6-5 to TRBJ1-5; 7 bases are a match to TRBD1. V gave up 6 bases and J gave up 5 bases; unmatched junction bases: 10. The CDR3 extends over 15 amino acids. Germline assignment: CDR1 MNHEY and CDR2 SVGAGI. In DNA, the CDR3 is TGTGCCAGCAGCCCCACCGGGACAGCGGATCAGCCCCAGCATTTT. The encoded protein is CASSPTGTADQPQHF.

V gene TRBV3-1 (or the pseudogene TRBV3-2) combines with J gene TRBJ1-1, with 7 bases that match TRBD1. This CDR3 is built from 16 residues. Trimming at V came to 1 base and at J to 0 bases, leaving 5 bases not matched to a gene. The germline V gene has CDR1 LGHDT and CDR2 YNNKEL (reference sequence). Here the CDR3 DNA reads TGTGCCAGCAGCCAAGTTACAGGGGCCCTGAACACTGAAGCTTTCTTT. Encoded protein: CASSQVTGALNTEAFF.

The CDR3 nucleotides are TGTGCCAGCGCCTTGACAGCCCTCTATGGCTACACCTTC. This translates into CASALTALYGYTF. The rearrangement joins TRBV6-5 to TRBJ1-2, with TRBD1 as a possible D gene (5 bases). V was trimmed by 8 bases and J by 4 bases, leaving 14 bases between them. Germline CDR1 reads MNHEY; CDR2 reads SVGAGI. There are 13 residues in the CDR3.

This chain links TRBV5-1 with TRBJ1-4, with TRBD1 identical over 7 bases. This CDR3 is built from 18 residues. Trimming at V came to 2 bases and at J to 0 bases, leaving 10 bases not matched to a gene. CDR1 is SGHRS, CDR2 YFSETQ, per germline. As DNA, the CDR3 is TGCGCCAGCAGCTTTATGACAGGGAATATTCCAACTAATGAAAAACTGTTTTTT. Amino acids: CASSFMTGNIPTNEKLFF.

The chain recombines TRBV5-6 with TRBJ1-5; 8 bases align to TRBD1. Germline V gives CDR1 SGHDT, CDR2 YYEEEE. The length of the CDR3 is 17 residues. V shed 0 bases, J shed 2 bases, and the junction held 7 bases outside the gene matches. The CDR3 protein is CASSLAHRGVGNQPQHF. CDR3 DNA sequence: TGTGCCAGCAGCTTGGCCCACAGGGGGGTCGGCAATCAGCCCCAGCATTTT.

This rearrangement joins TRBV27 to TRBJ1-3; no definite D call. Germline V gives CDR1 MNHEY, CDR2 SMNVEV (reference sequence). The CDR3 has 16 amino acids. V lost 6 bases and J lost 0, with 15 bases in between. The CDR3 reads CASRAVAGDSGNTIYF. The CDR3 nucleotides are TGTGCCAGCAGGGCTGTGGCGGGAGACTCTGGAAACACCATATATTTT.

The chain has TRBV9 and TRBJ1-6; D is possibly TRBD1 (5 bases). V dropped 0 bases and J dropped 7 bases, with 11 bases sitting between them. This CDR3 spans 15 amino acids. The germline V gene has CDR1 SGDLS and CDR2 YYNGEE. Written as DNA, the CDR3 is TGTGCCAGCAGCGTAGACGTGGGGGGGAATTCACCCCTCCACTTT. This encodes CASSVDVGGNSPLHF.

V usage is TRBV11-2 and J usage is TRBJ1-5; possibly TRBD1 for D (5 bases). Germline V lookup: CDR1 SGHAT, CDR2 FQNNGV. There are 15 residues in the CDR3. Trimming shortened V by 0 bases and J by 4 bases, and 10 bases separated the two germline ends. In DNA, the CDR3 is TGTGCCAGCAGCTTAGATGGGGGGAGGAATCAGCCCCAGCATTTT. It translates to CASSLDGGRNQPQHF.